What follows describes a single T cell receptor beta chain. Its target is not known. TCRdb called the 5' RACE reads again in MiXCR, with one record for every CDR3 protein. Here the sample spans about 3,000 distinct CDR3 sequences, under 55% being singletons. The sample comes from a study of spatial heterogeneity in lung cancer. Study overall: Consistently, beta-chain sequences turned up in larger numbers than alpha-chain sequences did.

Study-wide results and limits: Tracking of tumor mutation counts was seen in expanded intratumoral alpha and beta TCR counts. There was tracking of ubiquitous and regional nonsynonymous mutations by the respective counts of ubiquitous and regional expanded TCRs.

The V gene's germline CDR1 is SGHAT and CDR2 FQDESV (reference sequence). V lost 1 base to trimming and J lost 0 bases; unmatched junction nucleotides: 1. The CDR3 has 15 amino acids. Noted time point: sample taken at primary tumor resection. Whole RNA, isolated from tumor, nontumor lung or frozen PBMC, was sequenced without prior sorting. This clonotype originated in a male donor with early-stage non-small cell lung cancer. The V gene is TRBV11-1, the J gene TRBJ2-7, with TRBD1 matching over 9 bases. This sample comprised lung tumor tissue, obtained at surgery. The CDR3: CASSLVDRGSYEQYF. The DNA of the CDR3 is TGTGCCAGCAGCTTAGTGGACAGGGGCTCCTACGAGCAGTACTTC.